The clone carrying this T cell receptor beta chain was seen a few times. The data stem from a study of response to subunit inactivated influenza vaccine. MiXCR was run by TCRdb on the RT-PCR reads, yielding one entry per CDR3 protein. The sample records 300,000 to 350,000 distinct CDR3 sequences, 20% to 25% being singletons. The CDR3 loop spans 16 amino acids. CDR1 LNHNV and CDR2 YYDKDF come from the germline V gene (reference sequence). Trimming removed 3 bases from V and 7 bases from J; junction bases left unmatched: 13. The material was PBMCs from blood, obtained less than 22 months after vaccination. The source is a man aged 50-75 years who received an inactivated influenza vaccine. The chain is built from TRBV15 and TRBJ2-7, with TRBD1 matching 9 bases. CDR3 nucleotide sequence: TGTGCCACCAGCAGGGATTGGGACAGGGCTCTCGAGGAGCAGTACTTC. Its protein is CATSRDWDRALEEQYF.